These 27 T cell receptor beta chains came from one sample sequenced in a study of blood T cell repertoires in COVID-19. Libraries were prepared by immunoSEQ multiplex PCR; TCRdb keeps only in-frame clonotypes and omits some of them. Among roughly 120,000 clones listed, more than 70% were seen once. Source material: peripheral blood. Receptor source: a man in his sixties with acute or convalescent COVID-19.

This clone was detected a few times. This rearrangement joins TRBV7-8 to TRBJ2-7, with D possibly TRBD1 on 5 matching bases. CDR3 length: 14 amino acids. Trimming pared 5 bases from V and 5 bases from J, leaving 16 bases between. Germline loops: CDR1 SGHVS, CDR2 FQNEAQ. In nucleotides, the CDR3 is TGTGCCAGCAGCCCTAAGAGAGTAGGGGACGAGCAGTACTTC. This encodes CASSPKRVGDEQYF.

The chain combines TRBV28 with TRBJ2-7, with a possible D match to TRBD1 (5 bases). V shed 3 bases and J shed 2 bases, with 14 bases lying between them. The CDR3 is 15 residues long. Germline loops: CDR1 MDHEN, CDR2 SYDVKM. The CDR3 reads CASSFRQGTPYEQYF. Here the CDR3 DNA reads TGTGCCAGCAGTTTCCGCCAGGGAACCCCCTACGAGCAGTACTTC.

Only one count was recorded for this clone. The J gene is TRBJ2-7, the V gene TRBV7-8; weak D call: TRBD1 (7 bases). The CDR3 extends over 14 amino acids. CDR1 and CDR2 (germline): SGHVS, FQNEAQ. The V gene lost 5 bases and the J gene lost 3 bases, with 14 bases spanning the gap. CDR3 coding DNA: TGTGCCAGCAGCCCCTCAGGGGGGATCTACGAGCAGTACTTC. This codes for CASSPSGGIYEQYF. The full variable domain, in which reference TRBV7-8 and TRBJ2-7 provide the parts outside the CDR3, is GAGVSQSPRYKVAKRGQDVALRCDPISGHVSLFWYQQALGQGPEFLTYFQNEAQLDKSGLPSDRFFAERPEGSVSTLKIQRTQQEDSAVYLCASSPSGGIYEQYFGPGTRLTVT.

In this sample, this clone turned up a few times. This rearrangement joins TRBV10-3 to TRBJ2-7; 10 bases fit TRBD1. The CDR3 loop spans 13 amino acids. Germline CDR1 ENHRY, CDR2 SYGVKD. The V and J ends lost 6 bases and 3 bases, in that order; junction bases with no gene match: 2. CDR3: CAISRTGGYEQYF. The DNA for the CDR3 is TGTGCCATCAGCCGGACAGGGGGCTACGAGCAGTACTTC.

The chain couples TRBV28 to TRBJ1-2, with 7 bases matching TRBD1. This CDR3 comprises 13 residues. The germline V gene has CDR1 MDHEN and CDR2 SYDVKM. Trimming removed 6 bases from V and 2 bases from J; junction bases left unmatched: 3. CDR3 region: CASRGGPNYGYTF. The CDR3 DNA reads as TGTGCCAGCAGAGGGGGCCCAAACTATGGCTACACCTTC.

Points on this clone: Compared with germline, one end of the junction differs, possibly owing to a read error. The chain combines TRBV30 with TRBJ1-5, with unresolved D. This CDR3 has 13 residues. CDR1 is GTSNPN and CDR2 is SVGIG in the germline V gene (reference sequence). DNA for the CDR3: TGTGCCTGGGGTGTGGGCGTTGAGCAGCCCCAGCATTTT. This encodes CAWGVGVEQPQHF.

The chain has TRBV10-3 and TRBJ1-3; 8 bases are a match to TRBD1. The CDR3 runs 12 residues. J gave up 8 bases and V 11 bases, and 8 bases lay outside the gene matches. CDR1 is ENHRY, CDR2 SYGVKD, per germline. The CDR3 loop is CASGQGVDTIYF. The CDR3, as DNA: TGTGCCTCCGGACAGGGTGTAGACACCATATATTTT.

This rearrangement joins TRBV9 to TRBJ2-1; D may be TRBD1 (6 bases). Germline loops: CDR1 SGDLS, CDR2 YYNGEE. Trimming removed 0 bases from V and 1 base from J, with 20 bases in between. The CDR3 spans 19 residues. CDR3 protein: CASSVDRRIDRPSYNEQFF. In DNA form, the CDR3 reads TGTGCCAGCAGCGTAGACCGAAGGATCGACAGGCCGTCCTACAATGAGCAGTTCTTC.

There are a few counts of this clone. The chain uses TRBV3-1 (or the pseudogene TRBV3-2) and TRBJ2-7, with TRBD2 identical over 11 bases. The CDR3 length is 15 residues. Germline V gene lookup returns CDR1 LGHDT and CDR2 YNNKEL (reference sequence). V was pared by 3 bases and J by 6 bases, with 7 bases of the junction left unmatched. The chain's CDR3 is CASSHTSGSLGEQYF. For the CDR3, the DNA is TGTGCCAGCAGCCACACTAGCGGGAGTTTGGGCGAGCAGTACTTC.

This sequence joins TRBV27 and TRBJ1-1, with TRBD1 as a possible D gene (6 bases). This CDR3 comprises 13 residues. Trimming took 4 bases from V and 4 from J, leaving 10 bases between them. The V gene's germline CDR1 is MNHEY and CDR2 SMNVEV (reference sequence). Written as DNA, the CDR3 is TGTGCCAGCAGTTCAACAGGGCCCACTGAAGCTTTCTTT. Protein product: CASSSTGPTEAFF.

This clone has a single count. The chain is built from TRBV27 and TRBJ2-3; TRBD2 agrees at 9 bases. The junction had 13 bases not matched to a gene; V was cut back by 9 bases and J by 6 bases. There are 15 residues in the CDR3. Germline loops: CDR1 MNHEY, CDR2 SMNVEV (reference sequence). CDR3 DNA sequence: TGTGCCAGTACGAGTAGCGGGAGACCTGAGGATACGCAGTATTTT. Its translation is CASTSSGRPEDTQYF.

This clone showed up just once. This chain uses TRBV29-1 with TRBJ1-1; the D gene is possibly TRBD1 (5 bases). Germline V CDR1 and CDR2: SQVTM, ANQGSEA. V was pared by 2 bases and J by 3 bases, with 13 bases between. CDR3 length: 14 amino acids. The DNA of the CDR3 is TGCAGCGTTGAATTCATTGGCAGGGACACTGAAGCTTTCTTT. The encoded protein is CSVEFIGRDTEAFF.

Only one count was recorded for this clone. The chain combines TRBV6-5 with TRBJ1-1; D may be TRBD1 (5 bases). Trimming removed 8 bases at V and 0 bases at J, with 13 bases between. There are 14 residues in the CDR3. Germline CDR1 reads MNHEY; CDR2 reads SVGAGI. CDR3 DNA sequence: TGTGCCAGCGGCCCGGGGGGACTGAACACTGAAGCTTTCTTT. Its translation is CASGPGGLNTEAFF.

This clone came up a few times. This CDR3 reads CASSLPLRGETQYF. The DNA for the CDR3 is TGTGCCAGCAGCTTACCCCTCAGGGGAGAGACCCAGTACTTC. The rearrangement links TRBV7-9 to TRBJ2-5, with D tentatively TRBD1 (6 bases). Germline V lookup: CDR1 SEHNR, CDR2 FQNEAQ (reference sequence). Deletions cut 2 bases from V and 4 bases from J, with 11 bases between. This CDR3 has 14 residues.

The CDR3 spells CASSDADRAKLFF. The CDR3 DNA reads as TGCGCCAGCAGTGACGCCGACAGGGCAAAACTGTTTTTT. The V and J genes are TRBV10-2 and TRBJ1-4; 7 positions agree with TRBD1. This CDR3 contains 13 residues. V shed 3 bases, J shed 10 bases, and the junction held 5 bases outside the gene matches. Looked up from germline, CDR1 is WSHSY and CDR2 is SAAADI.

This chain joins TRBV7-9 and TRBJ1-4; TRBD1 might be the D (6 bases). Trimming took 5 bases from V and 3 from J, leaving 10 bases between them. Germline lookup yields CDR1 SEHNR and CDR2 FQNEAQ (reference sequence). The CDR3 contains 14 residues. Here the CDR3 reads CASSRTAPNEKLFF. CDR3 nucleotides: TGTGCCAGCAGCCGGACAGCGCCTAATGAAAAACTGTTTTTT.

The table lists this clone with a few counts. The rearrangement uses TRBV28 and TRBJ1-4; D unclear. Germline loops: CDR1 MDHEN, CDR2 SYDVKM. The ends were cut back, 10 bases at V and 6 bases at J, with 15 bases in the middle. CDR3 size: 13 residues. CDR3 region: CATSVPADEKLFF. CDR3 sequence (DNA): TGTGCCACCTCGGTCCCCGCCGATGAAAAACTGTTTTTT.

J is TRBJ2-1 and V is TRBV15, with D tentatively TRBD2 (6 bases). The length of the CDR3 is 16 residues. With 1 base removed from V and 2 bases from J, the gap between germline ends came to 12 bases. Per the germline V gene, CDR1 is LNHNV and CDR2 is YYDKDF (reference sequence). CDR3 protein: CATSRVGGETYNEQFF. CDR3 nucleotides: TGTGCCACCAGCAGAGTCGGCGGGGAAACCTACAATGAGCAGTTCTTC. Full variable domain (missing parts from reference TRBV15 and TRBJ2-1): DAMVIQNPRYQVTQFGKPVTLSCSQTLNHNVMYWYQQKSSQAPKLLFHYYDKDFNNEADTPDNFQSRRPNTSFCFLDIRSPGLGDTAMYLCATSRVGGETYNEQFFGPGTRLTVL.

This chain connects TRBV12-3 or TRBV12-4 to TRBJ2-5, with a possible D match to TRBD2 (5 bases). Trimming took 4 bases from V and 4 from J, leaving 10 bases between them. The CDR3 covers 13 residues. The CDR3 spells CASSSGSGETQYF. The CDR3 DNA follows: TGTGCCAGCAGTTCGGGGTCGGGAGAGACCCAGTACTTC.

The chain links TRBV4-2 to TRBJ2-7, with a weak D call TRBD2 (6 bases). The CDR3 spans 16 residues. Germline V lookup: CDR1 LGHNA, CDR2 YNFKEQ. V was pared by 0 bases and J by 4 bases, with 16 bases between. CDR3 residues: CASSQEGGTGAYEQYF. The CDR3 nucleotides are TGTGCCAGCAGCCAAGAGGGCGGGACGGGCGCTTACGAGCAGTACTTC.

The J gene is TRBJ2-2, the V gene TRBV3-1 (or the pseudogene TRBV3-2); 12 nucleotides agree with TRBD2. The CDR3 covers 16 residues. The germline V gene encodes CDR1 LGHDT and CDR2 YNNKEL (reference sequence). V trimming: 6 bases; J trimming: 5 bases; junction bases outside the gene matches: 7. DNA for the CDR3: TGTGCCAGCAGTCCCCTAGCGGGAGGGTCGACCGGGGAGCTGTTTTTT. Its translation: CASSPLAGGSTGELFF.

The chain is built from TRBV2 and TRBJ2-5; D is unclear. Looked up from germline, CDR1 is SNHLY and CDR2 is FYNNEI. This CDR3 region has 13 residues. V lost 3 bases, J lost 5 bases, and 10 bases lay in between. CDR3 in amino acids: CASSDPAKETQYF. DNA of the CDR3: TGTGCCAGCAGTGATCCAGCGAAGGAGACCCAGTACTTC. Full variable domain (missing parts from reference TRBV2 and TRBJ2-5): EPEVTQTPSHQVTQMGQEVILRCVPISNHLYFYWYRQILGQKVEFLVSFYNNEISEKSEIFDDQFSVERPDGSNFTLKIRSTKLEDSAMYFCASSDPAKETQYFGPGTRLLVL.

The chain employs TRBV19 and TRBJ2-2; 10 bases are a match to TRBD1. The CDR3 spans 16 residues. Germline V CDR1 and CDR2: LNHDA, SQIVND (reference sequence). The ends lost 4 bases at V and 5 bases at J; junction bases unmatched: 7. For the CDR3, the DNA is TGTGCCAGTAGTACCTATGGACAGGGGGTGACCGGGGAGCTGTTTTTT. Its protein is CASSTYGQGVTGELFF. The full variable domain, in which reference TRBV19 and TRBJ2-2 provide the parts outside the CDR3, is DGGITQSPKYLFRKEGQNVTLSCEQNLNHDAMYWYRQDPGQGLRLIYYSQIVNDFQKGDIAEGYSVSREKKESFPLTVTSAQKNPTAFYLCASSTYGQGVTGELFFGEGSRLTVL.

This chain uses TRBV4-1 with TRBJ2-1; TRBD2 might be the D (7 bases). The V end was cut by 3 bases, the J end by 4 bases, with 25 bases between. Germline loops: CDR1 MGHRA, CDR2 YSYEKL. The CDR3 consists of 19 residues. The CDR3: CASSQRGGGSGLGYNEQFF. CDR3 DNA: TGCGCCAGCAGCCAGAGGGGGGGAGGAAGCGGACTTGGGTACAATGAGCAGTTCTTC.

This clone occurred once. The rearrangement links TRBV2 to TRBJ2-5, with 8 bases lining up with TRBD2. After removal of 3 bases from V and 1 base from J, the junction contained 4 bases not matched to a gene. This CDR3 is built from 15 residues. The V gene's germline CDR1 is SNHLY and CDR2 FYNNEI. The CDR3 reads CASSDARGGQETQYF. CDR3 nucleotides: TGTGCCAGCAGTGACGCCCGGGGGGGCCAAGAGACCCAGTACTTC.

The chain links TRBV27 to TRBJ2-2; TRBD2 matches 7 bases. CDR3 length: 14 residues. Germline trimming cut 7 bases from V and 4 bases from J; bases unmatched to any gene: 6. Germline V lookup: CDR1 MNHEY, CDR2 SMNVEV (reference sequence). The chain's CDR3 is CASTISGPTGELFF. The CDR3 coding sequence is TGTGCCAGCACCATTAGCGGGCCCACCGGGGAGCTGTTTTTT.

This clone was counted once. This rearrangement joins TRBV6-6 to TRBJ1-5; D might be TRBD1 (5 bases). CDR3 length: 14 residues. The V gene lost 5 bases and the J gene lost 3 bases, with 11 bases spanning the gap. Germline assignment: CDR1 MNHNY and CDR2 SVGAGI (reference sequence). DNA of the CDR3: TGTGCCAGCAGTCGGGCGGGGACCAATCAGCCCCAGCATTTT. It is translated as CASSRAGTNQPQHF.